One TCR beta chain is described in this entry. Its antigen is undetermined. Germline assignment: CDR1 MNHEY and CDR2 SVGAGI. CDR3 size: 14 residues. V lost 4 bases and J lost 0, with 9 bases in between. PCR involved 60 Vbeta and 13 Jbeta primers. Here immunoSEQ multiplex PCR was the method, and the copy in TCRdb shows in-frame clones only, minus some. The data hold just over 95,000 clones, with about 75% observed a single time. This record comes from a study of cytomegalovirus exposure and HLA in healthy donors. Study-wide findings and caveats: An analysis was carried out at a later point. It showed that HLA-associated TCR beta chains were more clonally expanded than equally common non-associated chains. According to a later analysis, donors in an Asian-associated ancestry cluster reportedly had fewer N-insertions than the approximately 730-donor mean.

Sequences were obtained from PBMCs. The receptor was isolated from a middle-aged woman in good health and CMV-seronegative. J is TRBJ1-1 and V is TRBV6-5; TRBD1 might be the D (6 bases). For the CDR3, the DNA is TGTGCCAGCAGTTTCGACAGGATGAACACTGAAGCTTTCTTT. It codes for CASSFDRMNTEAFF.